This T cell receptor (beta chain) emerged from a study of siplizumab effects on memory and regulatory T cells. Trimming took 2 bases from V and 7 from J, leaving 12 bases between them. CDR1 is MNHNY, CDR2 SVGAGI, per germline (reference sequence). The CDR3 covers 14 residues. Only in-frame clones appear in the TCRdb table, and some are missing; sequencing was by immunoSEQ multiplex PCR. The top ten clones hold roughly 3.8% of a sample with over 55,000 clones, roughly 85% of them seen once. The receptor's source is a human donor in good health. The sample was memory CD4+ T cells sorted from blood. The chain recombines TRBV6-6 with TRBJ1-5, with unresolved D. The CDR3 nucleotides are TGTGCCAGCAGTTACGCCCAGGATCGACAGCCCCAGCATTTT. Its protein is CASSYAQDRQPQHF.